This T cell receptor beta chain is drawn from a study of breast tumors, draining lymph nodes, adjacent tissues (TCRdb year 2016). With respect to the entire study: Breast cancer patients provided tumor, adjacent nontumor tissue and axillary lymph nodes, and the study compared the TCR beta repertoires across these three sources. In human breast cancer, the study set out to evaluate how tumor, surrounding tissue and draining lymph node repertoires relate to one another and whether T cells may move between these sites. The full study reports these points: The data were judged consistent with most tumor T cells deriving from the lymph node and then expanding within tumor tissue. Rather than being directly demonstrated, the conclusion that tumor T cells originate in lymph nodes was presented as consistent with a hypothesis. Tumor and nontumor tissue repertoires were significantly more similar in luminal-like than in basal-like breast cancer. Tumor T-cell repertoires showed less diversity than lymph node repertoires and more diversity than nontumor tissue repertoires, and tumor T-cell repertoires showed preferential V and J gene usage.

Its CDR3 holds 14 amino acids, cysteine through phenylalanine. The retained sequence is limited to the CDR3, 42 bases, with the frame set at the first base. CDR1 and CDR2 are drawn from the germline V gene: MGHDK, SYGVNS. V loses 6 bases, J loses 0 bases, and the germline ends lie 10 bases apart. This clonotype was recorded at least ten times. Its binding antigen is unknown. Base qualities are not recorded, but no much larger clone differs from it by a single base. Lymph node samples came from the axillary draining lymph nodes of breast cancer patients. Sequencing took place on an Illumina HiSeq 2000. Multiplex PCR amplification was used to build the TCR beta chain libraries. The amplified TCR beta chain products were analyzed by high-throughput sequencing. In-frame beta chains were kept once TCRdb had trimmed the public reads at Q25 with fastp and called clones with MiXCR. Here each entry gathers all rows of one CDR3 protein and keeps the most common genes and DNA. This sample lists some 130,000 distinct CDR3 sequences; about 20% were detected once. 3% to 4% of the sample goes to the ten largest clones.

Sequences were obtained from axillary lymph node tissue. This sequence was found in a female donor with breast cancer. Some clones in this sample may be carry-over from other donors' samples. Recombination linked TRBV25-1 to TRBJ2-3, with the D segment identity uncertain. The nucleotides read TGTGCCAGCAGGTCGCAGATAAGCACAGATACGCAGTATTTT. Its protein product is CASRSQISTDTQYF. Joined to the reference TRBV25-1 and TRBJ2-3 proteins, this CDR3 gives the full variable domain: EADIYQTPRYLVIGTGKKITLECSQTMGHDKMYWYQQDPGMELHLIHYSYGVNSTEKGDLSSESTVSRIRTEHFPLTLESARPSHTSQYLCASRSQISTDTQYFGPGTRLTVL.